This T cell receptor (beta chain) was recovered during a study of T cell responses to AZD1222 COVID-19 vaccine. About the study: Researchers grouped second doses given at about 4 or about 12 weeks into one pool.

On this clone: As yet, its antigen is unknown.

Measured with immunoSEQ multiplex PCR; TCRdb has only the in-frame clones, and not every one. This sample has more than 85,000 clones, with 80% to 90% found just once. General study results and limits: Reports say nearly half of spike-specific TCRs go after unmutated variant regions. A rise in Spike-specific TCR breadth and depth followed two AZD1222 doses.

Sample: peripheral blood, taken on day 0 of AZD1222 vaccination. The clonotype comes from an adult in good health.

The CDR3 DNA is TGTGCCAGTAGTATAGAAACGGGACTTCTCGAACTTAATACGCAGTATTTT. It codes for CASSIETGLLELNTQYF. This sequence joins TRBV19 and TRBJ2-3, with D possibly being TRBD2 (6 bases). CDR1 and CDR2 from the germline V gene are LNHDA and SQIVND (reference sequence). V lost 0 bases and J lost 7, with 20 bases in between. This CDR3 spans 17 amino acids.